This T cell receptor beta chain was identified during a study of radiotherapy plus CTLA-4 blockade in lung cancer. The CDR3 contains 17 residues. The V gene end was trimmed by 0 bases and the J gene end by 6 bases; junction bases not matched to a gene: 7. Per the germline V gene, CDR1 is MGHRA and CDR2 is YSYEKL. Profiled with immunoSEQ multiplex PCR; TCRdb holds only in-frame clones, not every one. The sample holds roughly 90,000 clones, roughly 80% seen once. V is TRBV4-1 and J is TRBJ1-5, with 11 bases lining up with TRBD1. The source was peripheral blood, collected from a patient treated with radiotherapy plus ipilimumab. This receptor was obtained from a human donor with non-small cell lung cancer that progressed on radiotherapy plus ipilimumab. CDR3 coding DNA: TGCGCCAGCAGCCAAGATATGGGACAGGGGGGGTTTCAGCCCCAGCATTTT. Amino acid sequence: CASSQDMGQGGFQPQHF.